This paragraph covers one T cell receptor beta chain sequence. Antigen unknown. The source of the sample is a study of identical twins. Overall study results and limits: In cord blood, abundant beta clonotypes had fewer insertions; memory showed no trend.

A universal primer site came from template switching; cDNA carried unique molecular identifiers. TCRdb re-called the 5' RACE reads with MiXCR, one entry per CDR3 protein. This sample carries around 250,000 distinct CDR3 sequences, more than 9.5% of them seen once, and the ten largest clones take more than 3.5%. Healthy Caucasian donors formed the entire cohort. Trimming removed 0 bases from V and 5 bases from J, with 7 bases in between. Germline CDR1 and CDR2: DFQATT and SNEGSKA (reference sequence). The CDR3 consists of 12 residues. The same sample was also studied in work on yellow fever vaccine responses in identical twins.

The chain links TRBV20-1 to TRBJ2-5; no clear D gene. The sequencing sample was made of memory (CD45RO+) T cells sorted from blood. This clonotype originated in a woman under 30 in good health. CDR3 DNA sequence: TGCAGTGCTAGAGACTTTCGGGAGACCCAGTACTTC. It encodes CSARDFRETQYF.